This T cell receptor (beta chain) was documented in a study of spatial heterogeneity in lung cancer (dated by TCRdb to the late 2010s). In terms of the full investigation: More beta-chain than alpha-chain transcripts were consistently detected, likely reflecting higher beta-chain transcript abundance. In the raw uncorrected reads, each unique combination of TCR and UMI appeared more than ten times on average. TCR repertoire features were related to nonsynonymous mutation counts determined by whole-exome sequencing of tumor tissue. The study quantitatively compared TCR alpha and beta repertoires across multiple tumor regions, matched nontumor lung and blood in non-small cell lung cancer. At surgery, about 210 tumor regions, almost 65 matched nontumor lung samples and 56 PBMC samples were TCR-sequenced for both alpha and beta chains. A strong correlation was found between TCR transcript counts in tumor regions and a T cell transcriptional module score from matched bulk RNA-seq. Overall study outcomes, separate from this receptor: Estimated TCR-seq coverage of tumor T cells was only around 7.2% for alpha chains and roughly 13% for beta chains. The count of ubiquitous expanded TCRs correlated with the count of ubiquitous nonsynonymous mutations, and the count of regional expanded TCRs correlated with the count of regional nonsynonymous mutations. The tumor nonsynonymous mutation count correlated with the number of expanded intratumoral alpha and beta TCRs. Confirming at a functional level the hypothesis that regional TCRs recognize regional mutations was considered to require additional single-cell paired TCR alpha and beta sequencing.

From a lookup of the germline V gene (reference sequence), CDR1 and CDR2 are LGHDT and YNNKEL. Inclusive of the bounding cysteine and phenylalanine, the CDR3 is 16 residues long. Only the CDR3 part of the read is kept: 48 bases, read in frame from the first base. With respect to this clonotype: Its antigen is not yet known. The junction departs from germline at one end; a sequencing error may be responsible.

Library preparation used 5' RACE. Sequencing relied on a NextSeq 500. To allow correction of PCR and sequencing errors, the TCR library protocol tagged every TCR cDNA molecule with a unique molecular identifier. For the original study's pipeline: TCR identification, UMI-based error correction and CDR3 extraction were performed with Decombinator tools. Expanded TCRs were defined as those above a frequency of 2 per 1,000, corresponding to the top 1% of the tumor frequency distribution. Expanded tumor TCRs were classed as regional if statistically deemed absent (corrected P<0.05) from at least one tumor region, otherwise ubiquitous. Renyi diversity was computed with the R vegan package after each repertoire had been subsampled 100 times to 5,000 TCRs. CDR3 similarity networks were built from amino acid triplet string-kernel similarity, connecting CDR3s with pairwise similarity above 0.82. The public reads were reanalyzed by TCRdb: fastp trimming at Q25, MiXCR alignment, in-frame beta chains only. Rows with a matching CDR3 protein are joined into one entry that keeps the most common DNA and genes. The V and J calls and clone size come from TCRdb's table, not from the authors' own analysis. Here the sample has 7,000 to 10,000 distinct CDR3 sequences; 7.5% to 10% occur a single time. In total, the top ten clones hold under 9.5% of the sample.

In light of the paper, this sample's time point label describes: sample taken at primary tumor resection. Donors were some 78 patients with early-stage, untreated non-small cell lung cancer from the lung TRACERx cohort. Whole RNA extracted from tumor and nontumor lung tissue, or from cryopreserved PBMC samples, was used for TCR sequencing without cell sorting. Only patients for whom sufficient RNA was available from at least two tumor regions were selected for TCR sequencing. A lung pathologist reviewed the tumor and adjacent nontumor lung specimens before the specimens were selected. The sequence came from a male donor with early-stage non-small cell lung cancer. The V gene is TRBV3-1 and the J gene is TRBJ2-3; 8 central nucleotides agree with TRBD1. The specimen comprised lung tumor tissue, sampled at surgery. The CDR3 in this case is CASSRRTGISTDTLYF. The sequenced DNA is TGTGCCAGCAGCCGACGGACAGGGATTAGCACAGATACGCTGTATTTT.